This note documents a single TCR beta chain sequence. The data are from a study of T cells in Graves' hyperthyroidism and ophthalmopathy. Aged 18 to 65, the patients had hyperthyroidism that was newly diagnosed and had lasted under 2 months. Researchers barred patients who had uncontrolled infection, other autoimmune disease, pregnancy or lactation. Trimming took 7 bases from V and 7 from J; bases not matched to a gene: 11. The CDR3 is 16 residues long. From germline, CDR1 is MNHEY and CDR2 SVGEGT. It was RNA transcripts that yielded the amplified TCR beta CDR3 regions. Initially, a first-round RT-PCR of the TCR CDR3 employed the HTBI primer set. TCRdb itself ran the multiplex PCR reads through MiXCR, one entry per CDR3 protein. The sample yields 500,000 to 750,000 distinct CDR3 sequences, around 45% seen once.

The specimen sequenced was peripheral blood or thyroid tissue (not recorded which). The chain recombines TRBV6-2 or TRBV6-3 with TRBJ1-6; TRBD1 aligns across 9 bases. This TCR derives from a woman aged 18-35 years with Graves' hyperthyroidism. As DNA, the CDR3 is TGTGCCAGCATTGCGGAATCGGGACAGGGAAATTCACCCCTCCACTTT. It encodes CASIAESGQGNSPLHF.